The 27 T cell receptor beta chains given below trace back to one sample, sequenced in a study of blood T cells in healthy people across ages. Then a second PCR, running roughly 7 to 11 cycles, was carried out with a sample-barcoded 5' primer and a J-beta primer mix. TCRdb reprocessed the 5' RACE reads with MiXCR, giving one entry per CDR3 protein. Of about 730,000 distinct CDR3 sequences in the sample, about 42% were seen once. The sequenced material came from blood. All receptors come from an older woman in good health.

This clonotype appeared a single time. This chain connects TRBV11-2 to TRBJ2-7; D not resolved. Per the germline V gene, CDR1 is SGHAT and CDR2 is FQNNGV. CDR3 length: 12 amino acids. Trimming shortened V by 4 bases and J by 9 bases, and 13 bases separated the two germline ends. CDR3 DNA: TGTGCCAGCAGCTCCTTGCCTGAGCGGCAGTACTTC. Amino acids: CASSSLPERQYF.

This clonotype was found once. The junction shows a germline mismatch at one end, possibly a read error. CDR3 amino acids: CSTTQGGWHDERYF. DNA of the CDR3: TGCAGTACAACGCAGGGGGGTTGGCACGACGAGCGGTACTTC. The V and J genes are TRBV20-1 and TRBJ2-7; a weak D match, TRBD1 (7 bases). The CDR3 has 14 residues. Germline values: CDR1 DFQATT, CDR2 SNEGSKA (reference sequence).

The genes are TRBV20-1 and TRBJ2-1; 10 positions agree with TRBD2. CDR1 is DFQATT and CDR2 is SNEGSKA in the germline V gene (reference sequence). V shed 5 bases, J shed 7 bases, and the junction held 11 bases outside the gene matches. CDR3 length: 15 amino acids. The CDR3 DNA is TGCAGTGCTGGCTTACCGGGACTAGCGAGAAATGAGCAGTTCTTC. Protein sequence: CSAGLPGLARNEQFF.

The J gene is TRBJ2-1, the V gene TRBV15, with 8 positions matching TRBD1. Germline values: CDR1 LNHNV, CDR2 YYDKDF (reference sequence). This CDR3 is 15 amino acids long. V trimming: 3 bases; J trimming: 13 bases; junction bases outside the gene matches: 14. CDR3 DNA: TGTGCCACCAGCAGTGAACAGGGGGTAGGAGAGACCCAGTTCTTC. It codes for CATSSEQGVGETQFF.

The chain carries TRBV5-1 and TRBJ1-2; D gene ambiguous. CDR1 and CDR2 (germline): SGHRS, YFSETQ. With 1 base removed from V and 0 bases from J, the gap between germline ends came to 7 bases. CDR3 size: 14 residues. DNA of the CDR3: TGCGCCAGCAGCTTGAAGGAAGCTAACTATGGCTACACCTTC. It yields the protein CASSLKEANYGYTF.

This clonotype was seen only a few times. CDR3 in amino acids: CASSFIGTSASYEQYF. CDR3 nucleotide sequence: TGTGCCAGCAGTTTTATAGGGACTAGCGCTTCCTACGAGCAGTACTTC. This chain links TRBV12-3 or TRBV12-4 with TRBJ2-7; the match to TRBD2 covers 10 bases. Trimming at V came to 3 bases and at J to 1 base, leaving 6 bases not matched to a gene. The CDR3 is made up of 16 amino acids.

This clonotype was counted ten times or more. The J gene is TRBJ2-4, the V gene TRBV3-1; a weak D match, TRBD1 (6 bases). Germline V gene lookup returns CDR1 LGHDT and CDR2 YNNKEL (reference sequence). Trimming took 1 base from V and 6 from J, leaving 13 bases between them. The CDR3 sequence is 15 residues long. CDR3 nucleotides: TGTGCCAGCAGCCAAGCCCACAGGGTGGGAAACATTCAGTACTTC. As protein: CASSQAHRVGNIQYF.

This clonotype was observed a single time. This CDR3 is CASSYLAGAFGGYTF. CDR3 coding DNA: TGTGCCAGCAGTTACTTGGCAGGGGCATTTGGTGGCTACACCTTC. The chain is built from TRBV6-2 or TRBV6-3 and TRBJ1-2, with D possibly being TRBD1 (6 bases). Germline V gene sequence: CDR1 MNHEY, CDR2 SVGEGT. With 1 base removed from V and 7 bases from J, the gap between germline ends came to 16 bases. The CDR3 extends over 15 amino acids.

This clonotype has only a few counts. CDR3 loop: CASSQRATCETEAFF. As DNA, the CDR3 is TGCGCCAGCAGCCAGAGGGCCACCTGTGAAACTGAAGCTTTCTTT. V gene TRBV5-1 combines with J gene TRBJ1-1; D gene unclear. V was shortened by 4 bases and J by 5 bases, with 18 bases between the two germline ends. Germline V lookup: CDR1 SGHRS, CDR2 YFSETQ. There are 15 residues in the CDR3. The entire variable domain, with the rest obtained from reference TRBV5-1 and TRBJ1-1, is as follows: KAGVTQTPRYLIKTRGQQVTLSCSPISGHRSVSWYQQTPGQGLQFLFEYFSETQRNKGNFPGRFSGRQFSNSRSEMNVSTLELGDSALYLCASSQRATCETEAFFGQGTRLTVV.

This sequence joins TRBV20-1 and TRBJ2-1, with TRBD2 as a possible D gene (5 bases). The CDR3 has 12 amino acids. CDR1 and CDR2 (germline): DFQATT, SNEGSKA (reference sequence). V was pared by 1 base and J by 5 bases, with 6 bases between. The CDR3 here is CSARGLNNEQFF. The CDR3 nucleotides are TGCAGTGCTAGAGGACTAAACAATGAGCAGTTCTTC.

The rearrangement links TRBV20-1 to TRBJ2-5, with D perhaps matching TRBD1 or TRBD2 (6 bases each). The CDR3 has 15 residues. CDR1 is DFQATT, CDR2 SNEGSKA, per germline (reference sequence). V shed 3 bases and J shed 1 base, with 15 bases lying between them. CDR3 coding DNA: TGCAGTGCTAGGAGTCCAGGGGACTTCCAAGAGACCCAGTACTTC. Translation gives CSARSPGDFQETQYF.

A few counts support this clonotype. The gene calls are TRBV15 and TRBJ1-3, with D unresolved. The CDR3 sequence is 14 residues long. Between the trimmed V and J ends, which lost 8 bases and 4 bases, there was a span of 15 bases. CDR1 is LNHNV, CDR2 YYDKDF, per germline (reference sequence). The CDR3 reads CATSPGQWGNTIYF. The CDR3 DNA follows: TGTGCCACCTCCCCGGGCCAGTGGGGAAACACCATATATTTT.

This clonotype has only a few counts. This rearrangement joins TRBV6-2 or TRBV6-3 to TRBJ2-7; the match to TRBD1 covers 7 bases. V shed 7 bases and J 3 bases; nucleotides not matched to a gene: 18. This CDR3 has 17 amino acids. Germline assignment: CDR1 MNHEY and CDR2 SVGEGT. CDR3 protein: CASTTPFGDRARYEQYF. CDR3 DNA sequence: TGTGCCAGCACCACACCGTTCGGAGACAGGGCTCGCTACGAGCAGTACTTC.

The chain carries TRBV28 and TRBJ1-5; D gene uncertain. The CDR3 extends over 16 amino acids. The germline V gene has CDR1 MDHEN and CDR2 SYDVKM. V lost 7 bases and J lost 6, with 22 bases in between. CDR3 DNA sequence: TGTGCCAGCACCAATAGCCGGCAATACGATTCTCAGCCCCAGCATTTT. Protein sequence: CASTNSRQYDSQPQHF.

The chain uses TRBV7-2 and TRBJ2-7, with D perhaps TRBD2 (7 bases). This CDR3 has 14 amino acids. The V end was cut by 5 bases, the J end by 2 bases, with 13 bases between. Germline V CDR1 and CDR2: SGHTA, FQGNSA. The CDR3 nucleotides read TGTGCCAGCAGCCTTAACGGGGGGCCCTACGAGCAGTACTTC. Amino acids: CASSLNGGPYEQYF.

Only a few counts were recorded for this clonotype. The chain joins TRBV5-1 to TRBJ1-1; no firm D call. Germline CDR1 is SGHRS and CDR2 is YFSETQ. The V gene lost 4 bases and the J gene lost 4 bases, with 8 bases spanning the gap. This CDR3 region has 12 residues. CDR3 loop: CASSLIPTEAFF. The CDR3 bases are TGCGCCAGCAGCCTTATACCCACTGAAGCTTTCTTT.

The chain uses TRBV6-1 and TRBJ2-2; 10 nucleotides match TRBD2. The CDR3 contains 16 residues. Germline V gives CDR1 MNHNS, CDR2 SASEGT. Unmatched junction bases numbered 6, after V lost 6 bases and J lost 2 bases. The CDR3 here is CASSERTSGNTGELFF. CDR3 nucleotides: TGTGCCAGCAGCGAAAGGACTAGCGGAAACACCGGGGAGCTGTTTTTT.

V usage is TRBV6-5 and J usage is TRBJ1-1, with D maybe TRBD1 (5 bases). CDR3 length: 14 residues. In germline, CDR1 is MNHEY, CDR2 SVGAGI. V was clipped by 7 bases and J by 3 bases, with 15 bases between them. CDR3 nucleotides: TGTGCCAGCACCGGGGGAGGGACGGACACTGAAGCTTTCTTT. Translation: CASTGGGTDTEAFF.

V is TRBV30 and J is TRBJ1-4, with D tentatively TRBD1 (6 bases). The CDR3 contains 13 residues. Germline V gene sequence: CDR1 GTSNPN, CDR2 SVGIG (reference sequence). V was cut by 3 bases and J by 8 bases, with 13 bases left in between. The CDR3 DNA reads as TGTGCCTGGAGCGAGGGGGGTAGAGAAAAACTGTTTTTT. Protein: CAWSEGGREKLFF.

V and J are TRBV6-6 and TRBJ2-7; no firm D call. Germline V lookup: CDR1 MNHNY, CDR2 SVGAGI (reference sequence). The CDR3 has 14 residues. Trimming took off 5 bases at V and 0 bases at J, with 11 bases between the two ends. The CDR3 reads CASSRSEISYEQYF. The CDR3 nucleotides read TGTGCCAGCAGTCGCTCCGAAATCTCCTACGAGCAGTACTTC.

The chain carries TRBV20-1 and TRBJ2-3; the D call may be TRBD1 or TRBD2 (5 bases each). The V gene lost 1 base and the J gene lost 2 bases, with 7 bases spanning the gap. The CDR3 covers 13 residues. Germline V CDR1 and CDR2: DFQATT, SNEGSKA (reference sequence). DNA for the CDR3: TGCAGTGCTAGAGGGGACCCCACAGATACGCAGTATTTT. Protein sequence: CSARGDPTDTQYF.

The rearrangement uses TRBV6-5 and TRBJ2-5; 11 bases are a match to TRBD2. CDR3 size: 15 residues. The junction had 6 bases not matched to a gene; V was cut back by 7 bases and J by 2 bases. Germline lookup yields CDR1 MNHEY and CDR2 SVGAGI. The chain's CDR3 is CASKQTSGVQETQYF. CDR3 coding DNA: TGTGCCAGCAAGCAGACTAGCGGGGTTCAAGAGACCCAGTACTTC.

This sequence joins TRBV5-1 and TRBJ1-2; D is ambiguous. Germline V CDR1 and CDR2: SGHRS, YFSETQ. V was trimmed by 4 bases and J by 6 bases, leaving 16 bases between them. The CDR3 runs 14 residues. The CDR3 bases are TGCGCCAGCAGCCCCCTTGGGGAACGCCATGGCTACACCTTC. Translating gives CASSPLGERHGYTF.

This clonotype was counted ten times or more. In nucleotides, the CDR3 is TGTGCCAGCAGTTACTCGAAGGGATACGAGCAGTACTTC. Protein product: CASSYSKGYEQYF. The V gene is TRBV6-5, the J gene TRBJ2-7; D unclear. Per the germline V gene, CDR1 is MNHEY and CDR2 is SVGAGI. The CDR3 contains 13 residues. V lost 0 bases and J lost 4, with 7 bases in between.

The chain joins TRBV20-1 to TRBJ2-7; tentative D call: TRBD1 (5 bases). V lost 6 bases and J lost 3, with 18 bases in between. Looked up from germline, CDR1 is DFQATT and CDR2 is SNEGSKA (reference sequence). There are 14 residues in the CDR3. The CDR3 region is CSAKLETAIYEQYF. The CDR3 DNA is TGCAGTGCAAAGCTCGAGACAGCAATCTACGAGCAGTACTTC.

This clonotype was seen a few times. This rearrangement joins TRBV11-2 to TRBJ2-7, with D hard to call. The CDR3 has 13 amino acids. Germline loops: CDR1 SGHAT, CDR2 FQNNGV. Trimming removed 1 base from V and 3 bases from J, with 7 bases in between. CDR3 sequence: CASSLVQFYEQYF. CDR3 bases: TGTGCCAGCAGCTTAGTTCAATTCTACGAGCAGTACTTC. The full variable domain, its missing parts supplied by reference TRBV11-2 and TRBJ2-7, is EAGVAQSPRYKIIEKRQSVAFWCNPISGHATLYWYQQILGQGPKLLIQFQNNGVVDDSQLPKDRFSAERLKGVDSTLKIQPAKLEDSAVYLCASSLVQFYEQYFGPGTRLTVT.

This clonotype has only a few counts. This chain joins TRBV2 and TRBJ2-7; TRBD2 agrees at 10 bases. The ends lost 6 bases at V and 4 bases at J; junction bases unmatched: 9. The CDR3 consists of 15 residues. CDR1 SNHLY and CDR2 FYNNEI come from the germline V gene. CDR3 residues: CASSLSAGGRYEQYF. CDR3 coding DNA: TGTGCCAGCAGCCTCTCAGCGGGGGGGCGGTACGAGCAGTACTTC.